A selection of T cell receptor beta chains follows, all from one sample in a study of blood T cell dynamics during melanoma immunotherapy. TCRdb keeps only in-frame clones here, not all; method: immunoSEQ multiplex PCR. The table has approximately 13,000 clones, roughly 89% seen once; the top ten hold approximately 5.6%. The sample consisted of blood, taken from a patient treated with checkpoint blockade. These receptors all come from a human donor with melanoma. Both conserved end residues are part of each CDR3. D genes are given only for firm matches. The size of a clone is reported for some rows only, either as once, few or many, or as a class for expanded clones.

J gene: TRBJ1-2; V gene: TRBV25-1; clone size: .; D gene: .; CDR3 DNA: TGTGCCAGCAGAAGGGGGGGCCAAGAAGGCTCGTCGGGTGGCTACACCTTC; CDR3 protein: CASRRGGQEGSSGGYTF
J gene: TRBJ1-2; V gene: TRBV6-1; clone size: .; D gene: .; CDR3 DNA: TGTGCCAGCAGGACCCCAGGATCTAACTATGGCTACACCTTC; CDR3 protein: CASRTPGSNYGYTF
J gene: TRBJ2-2; V gene: TRBV5-6; clone size: .; D gene: .; CDR3 DNA: TGTGCCAGCAGCTTGGGGCAGACCGGGGAGCTGTTTTTT; CDR3 protein: CASSLGQTGELFF
J gene: TRBJ1-6; V gene: TRBV30; clone size: .; D gene: .; CDR3 DNA: TGTGCCTGGAGTGTAACTAGAGAAAATTCACCCCTCCACTTT; CDR3 protein: CAWSVTRENSPLHF
J gene: TRBJ2-3; V gene: TRBV6-5; clone size: .; D gene: .; CDR3 DNA: TGTGCCACCCGGAGCGGTACGCAGTATTTT; CDR3 protein: CATRSGTQYF
J gene: TRBJ2-7; V gene: TRBV6-5; clone size: .; D gene: TRBD1; CDR3 DNA: TGTGCCAGCAGTCCAGGACAGGCCCTCGAGCAGTACTTC; CDR3 protein: CASSPGQALEQYF
J gene: TRBJ2-7; V gene: TRBV15; clone size: .; D gene: TRBD2; CDR3 DNA: TGTGCCACCAGCAGAGATCAGATAGCGGGAACGGGGGAGCAGTACTTC; CDR3 protein: CATSRDQIAGTGEQYF
J gene: TRBJ2-1; V gene: TRBV5-1; clone size: .; D gene: .; CDR3 DNA: TGCGCCAGCAGCTTGGGCCCGATCTACAATGAGCAGTTCTTC; CDR3 protein: CASSLGPIYNEQFF
J gene: TRBJ2-3; V gene: TRBV23-1; clone size: once; D gene: .; CDR3 DNA: TGCGCCAGCAGTCCCCGGGACACCCGCACAGATACGCAGTATTTT; CDR3 protein: CASSPRDTRTDTQYF
J gene: TRBJ2-7; V gene: TRBV11-3; clone size: few; D gene: .; CDR3 DNA: TGTGCCAGCAGCCTCGATGTCGAGCAGTACTTC; CDR3 protein: CASSLDVEQYF
J gene: TRBJ2-1; V gene: TRBV6-5; clone size: .; D gene: .; CDR3 DNA: TGTGCCAGCGTACGTGGCCACTCCTACAATGAGCAGTTCTTC; CDR3 protein: CASVRGHSYNEQFF
J gene: TRBJ2-7; V gene: TRBV27; clone size: .; D gene: .; CDR3 DNA: TGTGCCAGCAGCCGGGACATCGTCTACGAGCAGTACTTC; CDR3 protein: CASSRDIVYEQYF
J gene: TRBJ1-4; V gene: TRBV7-9; clone size: .; D gene: .; CDR3 DNA: TGTGCCAGCAGCTTCCCCTCGGGAACTAATGAAAAACTGTTTTTT; CDR3 protein: CASSFPSGTNEKLFF
J gene: TRBJ1-1; V gene: TRBV5-8; clone size: few; D gene: .; CDR3 DNA: TGTGCCAGCAGCTTGGGGGACAACCTCCTGGGCACTGAAGCTTTCTTT; CDR3 protein: CASSLGDNLLGTEAFF
J gene: TRBJ2-1; V gene: TRBV14; clone size: .; D gene: .; CDR3 DNA: TGTGCCAGCAGCCAAGCCGCAGGGGATGAGCAGTTCTTC; CDR3 protein: CASSQAAGDEQFF
J gene: TRBJ1-3; V gene: TRBV6-5; clone size: .; D gene: .; CDR3 DNA: TGTGCCAGCAGTTCAGCGAGCTCTGGAAACACCATATATTTT; CDR3 protein: CASSSASSGNTIYF
J gene: TRBJ2-7; V gene: TRBV9; clone size: .; D gene: .; CDR3 DNA: TGTGCCAGCAGCCCCAATGGTATCGGGCAGTACTTC; CDR3 protein: CASSPNGIGQYF
J gene: TRBJ2-2; V gene: TRBV5-5; clone size: .; D gene: .; CDR3 DNA: TGTGCCAGCAGCTATAGACCGAACACCGGGGAGCTGTTTTTT; CDR3 protein: CASSYRPNTGELFF
J gene: TRBJ2-7; V gene: TRBV4-3; clone size: .; D gene: .; CDR3 DNA: TGCGCCAGCAGCCAAGGCGGGGACGCAACCTACGAGCAGTACTTC; CDR3 protein: CASSQGGDATYEQYF
J gene: TRBJ1-5; V gene: TRBV5-1; clone size: few; D gene: .; CDR3 DNA: TGCGCCAGCAGCTTGGGGATGTCACAGCCCCAGCATTTT; CDR3 protein: CASSLGMSQPQHF
J gene: TRBJ1-1; V gene: TRBV29-1; clone size: .; D gene: .; CDR3 DNA: TGCAGCGTTGTTGCCTCAGGAGGGACTGAAGCTTTCTTT; CDR3 protein: CSVVASGGTEAFF
J gene: TRBJ2-7; V gene: TRBV6-5; clone size: .; D gene: TRBD2; CDR3 DNA: TGTGCCAGCACCTATGGAGTAGCGGGAGCTCCCGAGCAGTACTTC; CDR3 protein: CASTYGVAGAPEQYF
J gene: TRBJ2-1; V gene: TRBV6-1; clone size: .; D gene: .; CDR3 DNA: TGTGCCAGCAACGGAGTTCGTGGATACAATGAGCAGTTCTTC; CDR3 protein: CASNGVRGYNEQFF
J gene: TRBJ2-3; V gene: TRBV6-5; clone size: .; D gene: TRBD1; CDR3 DNA: TGTGCCAGCAGTTTGGACAGGGGGCTTAGCACAGATACGCAGTATTTT; CDR3 protein: CASSLDRGLSTDTQYF
J gene: TRBJ1-5; V gene: TRBV2; clone size: .; D gene: TRBD1; CDR3 DNA: TGTGCCAGCAGTGAAGGCCAGGGGGTACTTAGCAATCAGCCCCAGCATTTT; CDR3 protein: CASSEGQGVLSNQPQHF
J gene: TRBJ2-2; V gene: TRBV9; clone size: .; D gene: .; CDR3 DNA: TGTGCCAGCAGCATAACCCCGGGAAGCGCCGGGGAGCTGTTTTTT; CDR3 protein: CASSITPGSAGELFF
J gene: TRBJ2-3; V gene: TRBV18; clone size: .; D gene: TRBD2; CDR3 DNA: TGTGCCAGCTCACCCGCCTCCAAATTAGCGGGAGCGAGCACAGATACGCAGTATTTT; CDR3 protein: CASSPASKLAGASTDTQYF
J gene: TRBJ2-7; V gene: TRBV29-1; clone size: .; D gene: TRBD2; CDR3 DNA: TGCAGCGTTGAAAATACTAGCGGTCAAAGGGGCGAGCAGTACTTC; CDR3 protein: CSVENTSGQRGEQYF
J gene: TRBJ1-5; V gene: TRBV28; clone size: once; D gene: TRBD1; CDR3 DNA: TGTGCCAGCAGTGGGACAGACAATCAGCCCCAGCATTTT; CDR3 protein: CASSGTDNQPQHF
J gene: TRBJ2-7; V gene: TRBV7-2; clone size: .; D gene: TRBD2; CDR3 DNA: TGTGCCAGCAGCGAGACTAGCGATCACTACGAGCAGTACTTC; CDR3 protein: CASSETSDHYEQYF
J gene: TRBJ2-1; V gene: TRBV7-6; clone size: .; D gene: .; CDR3 DNA: TGTGCCAGCAGCAGTCCCTGGTGGAGTGAGCAGTTCTTC; CDR3 protein: CASSSPWWSEQFF